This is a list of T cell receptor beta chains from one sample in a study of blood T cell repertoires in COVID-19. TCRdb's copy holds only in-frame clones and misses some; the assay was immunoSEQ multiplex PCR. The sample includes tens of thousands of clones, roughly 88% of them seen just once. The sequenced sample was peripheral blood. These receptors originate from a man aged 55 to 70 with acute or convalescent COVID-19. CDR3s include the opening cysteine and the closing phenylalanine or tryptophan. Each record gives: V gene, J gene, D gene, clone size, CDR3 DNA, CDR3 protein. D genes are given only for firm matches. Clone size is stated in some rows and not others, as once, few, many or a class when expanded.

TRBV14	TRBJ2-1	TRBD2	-	TGTGCCAGCAGCCAAGATCGGGGACTAGCGGGGCGTCTGCAGTTCTTC	CASSQDRGLAGRLQFF
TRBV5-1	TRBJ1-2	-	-	TGCGCCAGCAGTAGTGAGAACTATGGCTACACCTTC	CASSSENYGYTF
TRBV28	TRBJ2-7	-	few	TGTGCCAGCAGTACACAGGGCTTTGACTCCTACGAGCAGTACTTC	CASSTQGFDSYEQYF
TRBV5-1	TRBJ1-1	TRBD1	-	TGCGCCAGCAGCCCCCGGGACAGGGGGCTAGACACTGAAGCTTTCTTT	CASSPRDRGLDTEAFF
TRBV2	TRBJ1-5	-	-	TGTGCCAGCAGTGTTCCGAGCAATCAGCCCCAGCATTTT	CASSVPSNQPQHF
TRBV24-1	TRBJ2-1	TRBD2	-	TGTGCCACCAGTGATACCGGGACTAATTACAATGAGCAGTTCTTC	CATSDTGTNYNEQFF
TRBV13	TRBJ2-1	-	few	TGTGCCAGCAGCTTAGGCCTTAGGCAGGGGGGTCGACTCTTC	CASSLGLRQGGRLF
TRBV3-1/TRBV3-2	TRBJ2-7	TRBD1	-	TGTGCCAGCAGCCAAGCCGGACAGGGCTCCTACGAGCAGTACTTC	CASSQAGQGSYEQYF
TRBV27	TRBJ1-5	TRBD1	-	TGTGCCAGCAGGCCGGGACAGGGCCTTCAGCCCCAGCATTTT	CASRPGQGLQPQHF
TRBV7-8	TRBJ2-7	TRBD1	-	TGTGCCAGCAGCGAAGATCTCCCTGGACAGGGGGACGCTTACTTC	CASSEDLPGQGDAYF
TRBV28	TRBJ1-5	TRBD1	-	TGTGCCAGCAGTTTATTTTATTCCAGGGGGCTGTGGGATAGCAATCAGCCCCAGCATTTT	CASSLFYSRGLWDSNQPQHF
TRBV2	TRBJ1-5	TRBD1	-	TGTGCCAGCAGCCGGGACAGGGGGCGACAGCCCCAGCATTTT	CASSRDRGRQPQHF
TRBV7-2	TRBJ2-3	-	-	TGTGCCAGCAGCTTAAGACAGACAGATACGCAGTATTTT	CASSLRQTDTQYF
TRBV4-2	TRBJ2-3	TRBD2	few	TGTGCCAGCAGCCAAGATAACGGGGGGGCAGATACGCAGTATTTT	CASSQDNGGADTQYF
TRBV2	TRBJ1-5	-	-	TGTGCCAGCAGTGACGAGAACAGGAATCAGCCCCAGCATTTT	CASSDENRNQPQHF
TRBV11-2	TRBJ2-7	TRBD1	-	TGTGCCAGCAGCTTATCTGCAGGGGGCACCTACGAGCAGTACTTC	CASSLSAGGTYEQYF
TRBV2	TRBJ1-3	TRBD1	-	TGTGCCAGCAGAGTGGGACAGGGGTCTGGAAACACCATATATTTT	CASRVGQGSGNTIYF
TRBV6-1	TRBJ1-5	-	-	TGTGCCAGCAGTGACCTCCTTGGGGGGCAGCCCCAGCATTTT	CASSDLLGGQPQHF
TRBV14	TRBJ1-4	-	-	TGTGCCAGCAGCCAAGAACTTAGAGGTGAAAAACTGTTTTTT	CASSQELRGEKLFF
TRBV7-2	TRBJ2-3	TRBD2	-	TGTGCCAGCAGCTTAGGGACTAGCGGAGATACGCAGTATTTT	CASSLGTSGDTQYF
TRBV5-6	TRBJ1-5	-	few	TGTGCCAGCAGCTTATTCAGACAGTCTGCGAATCAGCCCCAGCATTTT	CASSLFRQSANQPQHF
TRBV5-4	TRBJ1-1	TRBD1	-	TGTGCCAGCAGCCCGGGGGGACAGGGGGCCAACACTGAAGCTTTCTTT	CASSPGGQGANTEAFF
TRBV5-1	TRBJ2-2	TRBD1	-	TGCGCCAGCAGCTTGGGTGACAGGGATGCCGGGGAGCTGTTTTTT	CASSLGDRDAGELFF
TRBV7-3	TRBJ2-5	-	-	TGTGCCAGCAGCTCACAGGGAGGGGAGACCCAGTACTTC	CASSSQGGETQYF
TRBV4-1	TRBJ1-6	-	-	TGCGCCAGCAGCCAAGGAGGTATGACCCCTAATTCACCCCTCCACTTT	CASSQGGMTPNSPLHF
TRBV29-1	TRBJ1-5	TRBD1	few	TGCAGCATCCGGGACAGGGGGGATCAGCCCCAGCATTTT	CSIRDRGDQPQHF